A selection of T cell receptor beta chains follows, all from one sample in a study of T cell repertoires in cytomegalovirus infection. TCRdb re-analysed the reads in MiXCR, keeping a single row per CDR3 protein. This table holds 150,000 or so distinct CDR3 sequences, 20% to 25% found once. These TCRs are of unknown antigen specificity. The sequencing used CD8+ T cells from cultured PBMCs, collected from culture after CMV antigen stimulation. Receptor source: a human donor in good health (CMV status not recorded). Some clones in this sample may be carry-over from other donors' samples. CDR3s include the opening cysteine and the closing phenylalanine or tryptophan. Fields, in order: V gene, D gene, CDR3 length, clone size, J gene, CDR3 DNA, CDR3 protein. A D gene is named only where the DNA matches it firmly. Size is stated for part of the rows, as once, few or many counts, or as a class when the clone is expanded.

v_gene: TRBV4-1
d_gene: NA
len: 17
abundance: few
j_gene: TRBJ1-3
CDR3nt: TGCGCCAGCAGCCCCTCCGCCGGCAGGGTGGCTGGAAACACCATATATTTT
CDR3aa: CASSPSAGRVAGNTIYF

v_gene: TRBV6-6
d_gene: NA
len: 14
abundance: few
j_gene: TRBJ1-1
CDR3nt: TGTGCCAGCAGTTACCAGGGGTATATCACTGAAGCTTTCTTT
CDR3aa: CASSYQGYITEAFF

v_gene: TRBV27
d_gene: NA
len: 16
abundance: many
j_gene: TRBJ2-1
CDR3nt: TGTGCCAGCAGTTTTCAGACAGACCCCGGCTATTATGAGCAGTTCTTC
CDR3aa: CASSFQTDPGYYEQFF

v_gene: TRBV7-9
d_gene: NA
len: 12
abundance: NA
j_gene: TRBJ1-1
CDR3nt: TGTGCCAGCAGCTTAGCCGGCAGGGATGCTTTCTTT
CDR3aa: CASSLAGRDAFF

v_gene: TRBV12-3/TRBV12-4
d_gene: TRBD1
len: 17
abundance: few
j_gene: TRBJ2-1
CDR3nt: TGTGCCAGCAGTCCAATTCGGACAGGGCTCTCTTACAATGAGCAGTTCTTC
CDR3aa: CASSPIRTGLSYNEQFF

v_gene: TRBV4-1
d_gene: NA
len: 18
abundance: NA
j_gene: TRBJ1-4
CDR3nt: TGCGCCAGCAGCCAAGATCCTAACAGCTTAAGGCGGGATGAAAAACTGTTTTTT
CDR3aa: CASSQDPNSLRRDEKLFF

v_gene: TRBV19
d_gene: TRBD1
len: 16
abundance: few
j_gene: TRBJ1-2
CDR3nt: TGTGCCAGTAGTTTGGCCCGGACAGGGCGGATAAATGGCTACACCTTC
CDR3aa: CASSLARTGRINGYTF

v_gene: TRBV7-3
d_gene: NA
len: 11
abundance: NA
j_gene: TRBJ2-1
CDR3nt: TGTGCCAGCAGGGGGGACAATGAGCAGTTCTTC
CDR3aa: CASRGDNEQFF

v_gene: TRBV4-1
d_gene: TRBD1
len: 17
abundance: few
j_gene: TRBJ1-2
CDR3nt: TGCGCCAGCAGCCAAGAATTGCCAGGGGGCTCGAACTATGGCTACACCTTC
CDR3aa: CASSQELPGGSNYGYTF

v_gene: TRBV7-9
d_gene: NA
len: 14
abundance: many
j_gene: TRBJ2-7
CDR3nt: TGTGCCAGCAGCGTAGAGGGAGGGGGCTACGAGCAGTACTTC
CDR3aa: CASSVEGGGYEQYF

v_gene: TRBV7-9
d_gene: NA
len: 18
abundance: few
j_gene: TRBJ1-2
CDR3nt: TGTGCCAGCAGTTACGCCCCGGGCGGACGGATCCCTCCCTATGGCTACACCTTC
CDR3aa: CASSYAPGGRIPPYGYTF

v_gene: TRBV15
d_gene: NA
len: 14
abundance: few
j_gene: TRBJ2-5
CDR3nt: TGTGCCACCAGGGTAAAGGGGGGCCCGGGGACCCAGTACTTC
CDR3aa: CATRVKGGPGTQYF

v_gene: TRBV14
d_gene: TRBD1
len: 15
abundance: NA
j_gene: TRBJ2-7
CDR3nt: TGTGCCAGCAGCCCCTGGACAGGGAGCGCCTACGAGCAGTACTTC
CDR3aa: CASSPWTGSAYEQYF

v_gene: TRBV6-2/TRBV6-3
d_gene: NA
len: 14
abundance: NA
j_gene: TRBJ2-7
CDR3nt: TGTGCCAGCAGTGAAGTTCTTCCCTCCTACGAGCAGTACTTC
CDR3aa: CASSEVLPSYEQYF

v_gene: TRBV12-3/TRBV12-4
d_gene: NA
len: 14
abundance: NA
j_gene: TRBJ1-2
CDR3nt: TGTGCCAGCAGTTCGTCGCATGTTACCTATGGCTACACCTTC
CDR3aa: CASSSSHVTYGYTF

v_gene: TRBV7-9
d_gene: NA
len: 16
abundance: few
j_gene: TRBJ1-1
CDR3nt: TGTGCCAGCAGCTTAGATTCATTATACACGAACACTGAAGCTTTCTTT
CDR3aa: CASSLDSLYTNTEAFF

v_gene: TRBV7-2
d_gene: TRBD2
len: 13
abundance: NA
j_gene: TRBJ2-1
CDR3nt: TGTGCCAGCAGCTTAAGGCGGGGGGCTGAGCAGTTCTTC
CDR3aa: CASSLRRGAEQFF

v_gene: TRBV7-2
d_gene: NA
len: 16
abundance: few
j_gene: TRBJ2-5
CDR3nt: TGTGCCAGCAGCTCCGACACATTTTCGTACCAAGAGACCCAGTACTTC
CDR3aa: CASSSDTFSYQETQYF

v_gene: TRBV7-2
d_gene: TRBD2
len: 19
abundance: few
j_gene: TRBJ2-3
CDR3nt: TGTGCCAGCAGCTTATTAGTCACTAGCGGGCTCCTTAGCACAGATACGCAGTATTTT
CDR3aa: CASSLLVTSGLLSTDTQYF

v_gene: TRBV7-2
d_gene: NA
len: 14
abundance: NA
j_gene: TRBJ2-3
CDR3nt: TGTGCCAGCAGCCCGGGACTCTACACAGATACGCAGTATTTT
CDR3aa: CASSPGLYTDTQYF

v_gene: TRBV7-8
d_gene: TRBD1
len: 17
abundance: NA
j_gene: TRBJ2-2
CDR3nt: TGTGCCAGCAGCTCACCCCGGGACAGACCAAACACCGGGGAGCTGTTTTTT
CDR3aa: CASSSPRDRPNTGELFF

v_gene: TRBV7-2
d_gene: NA
len: 14
abundance: NA
j_gene: TRBJ1-4
CDR3nt: TGTGCCAGCAGCCTCAATGGAGTTCAAGAAAAACTGTTTTTT
CDR3aa: CASSLNGVQEKLFF

v_gene: TRBV7-2
d_gene: NA
len: 12
abundance: few
j_gene: TRBJ2-1
CDR3nt: TGTGCCAGCTCTCAGGGTTTAGATGAGCAGTTCTTC
CDR3aa: CASSQGLDEQFF

v_gene: TRBV7-6
d_gene: TRBD1
len: 13
abundance: few
j_gene: TRBJ2-7
CDR3nt: TGTGCCAGCAGCTCAACAGGGGACAACGAGCAGTACTTC
CDR3aa: CASSSTGDNEQYF

v_gene: TRBV7-9
d_gene: NA
len: 13
abundance: NA
j_gene: TRBJ1-5
CDR3nt: TGTGCCAGCAGCTCCGGTGACATCCAGCCCCAGCATTTT
CDR3aa: CASSSGDIQPQHF

v_gene: TRBV7-2
d_gene: TRBD1
len: 17
abundance: NA
j_gene: TRBJ2-2
CDR3nt: TGTGCCAGCAGCTTAACACCCGGGACAGAGAACACCGGGGAGCTGTTTTTT
CDR3aa: CASSLTPGTENTGELFF

v_gene: TRBV7-6
d_gene: TRBD1
len: 15
abundance: few
j_gene: TRBJ1-5
CDR3nt: TGTGCCAGCAGCCCCGGGGCAGGGGGGAATCAGCCCCAGCATTTT
CDR3aa: CASSPGAGGNQPQHF

v_gene: TRBV6-6
d_gene: NA
len: 13
abundance: NA
j_gene: TRBJ2-1
CDR3nt: TGTGCCAGCAGCATGTGGGGGGCCAATGAGCAGTTCTTC
CDR3aa: CASSMWGANEQFF

v_gene: TRBV2
d_gene: TRBD2
len: 15
abundance: NA
j_gene: TRBJ2-7
CDR3nt: TGTGCCAGCAGTGTTAGAAGCGGGGGTTCCTACGAGCAGTACTTC
CDR3aa: CASSVRSGGSYEQYF

v_gene: TRBV28
d_gene: NA
len: 16
abundance: NA
j_gene: TRBJ2-7
CDR3nt: TGTGCCAGCAGTTTCACCGTCACAGGGCTTATCTACGAGCAGTACTTC
CDR3aa: CASSFTVTGLIYEQYF

v_gene: TRBV18
d_gene: NA
len: 15
abundance: few
j_gene: TRBJ1-5
CDR3nt: TGTGCCAGCTCAGAGAGATCGGGGTCCGGTCAGCCCCAGCATTTT
CDR3aa: CASSERSGSGQPQHF

v_gene: TRBV6-1
d_gene: TRBD1
len: 14
abundance: NA
j_gene: TRBJ2-5
CDR3nt: TGTGCCAGCAGACCCGGGACAGGGTGGGAGACCCAGTACTTC
CDR3aa: CASRPGTGWETQYF

v_gene: TRBV12-5
d_gene: TRBD1
len: 17
abundance: few
j_gene: TRBJ2-5
CDR3nt: TGTGCTAGTGGTTGGAACGGGACAGGGGTTCCTAAAGAGACCCAGTACTTC
CDR3aa: CASGWNGTGVPKETQYF

v_gene: TRBV12-5
d_gene: NA
len: 14
abundance: few
j_gene: TRBJ2-1
CDR3nt: TGTGCTAGTGGTCCCAGGGCAGGGGCCGATGAGCAGTTCTTC
CDR3aa: CASGPRAGADEQFF

v_gene: TRBV7-2
d_gene: NA
len: 14
abundance: few
j_gene: TRBJ2-7
CDR3nt: TGTGCCAGCAGCTTCCCTCTAGGATTATACGAGCAGTACTTC
CDR3aa: CASSFPLGLYEQYF

v_gene: TRBV7-9
d_gene: TRBD2
len: 16
abundance: NA
j_gene: TRBJ2-3
CDR3nt: TGTGCCAGTGCCATGAGTCTCGGGGGGGCGAAAGATACGCAGTATTTT
CDR3aa: CASAMSLGGAKDTQYF

v_gene: TRBV6-2/TRBV6-3
d_gene: TRBD2
len: 16
abundance: NA
j_gene: TRBJ2-1
CDR3nt: TGTGCCAGCAGTGGGCCTAGCGGGGGGTATTACAATGAGCAGTTCTTC
CDR3aa: CASSGPSGGYYNEQFF

v_gene: TRBV12-3/TRBV12-4
d_gene: NA
len: 14
abundance: few
j_gene: TRBJ2-7
CDR3nt: TGTGCCAGCAGTTTTGAGGGGGGAGTCAACGAGCAGTACTTC
CDR3aa: CASSFEGGVNEQYF

v_gene: TRBV7-8
d_gene: TRBD1
len: 16
abundance: few
j_gene: TRBJ2-7
CDR3nt: TGTGCCAGCAGCTTAGCGGTTACAGGGGGAATCTACGAGCAGTACTTC
CDR3aa: CASSLAVTGGIYEQYF

v_gene: TRBV11-2
d_gene: NA
len: 12
abundance: NA
j_gene: TRBJ2-5
CDR3nt: TGTGCCAGCAGCCGGTACCAAGAGACCCAGTACTTC
CDR3aa: CASSRYQETQYF

v_gene: TRBV28
d_gene: NA
len: 15
abundance: NA
j_gene: TRBJ2-5
CDR3nt: TGTGCCAGCAGTCCACCCCTCCCATCTATCGGTGGCCAGTACTTC
CDR3aa: CASSPPLPSIGGQYF

v_gene: TRBV7-9
d_gene: NA
len: 13
abundance: NA
j_gene: TRBJ1-5
CDR3nt: TGTGCCAGCAGTCTGGACAGCAATCAGCCCCAGCATTTT
CDR3aa: CASSLDSNQPQHF

v_gene: TRBV12-3/TRBV12-4
d_gene: TRBD1
len: 15
abundance: few
j_gene: TRBJ2-4
CDR3nt: TGTGCCAGCAGGCCGACAGGGAGTGCCAAAAACATTCAGTACTTC
CDR3aa: CASRPTGSAKNIQYF

v_gene: TRBV11-2
d_gene: TRBD1
len: 15
abundance: few
j_gene: TRBJ1-6
CDR3nt: TGTGCCAGCAGCTCACAGGGGGCGAGGAATTCACCCCTCCACTTT
CDR3aa: CASSSQGARNSPLHF

v_gene: TRBV7-8
d_gene: NA
len: 14
abundance: NA
j_gene: TRBJ2-3
CDR3nt: TGTGCCACCGCGGGCGGGACCCCTACAGATACGCAGTATTTT
CDR3aa: CATAGGTPTDTQYF

v_gene: TRBV19
d_gene: NA
len: 11
abundance: NA
j_gene: TRBJ1-1
CDR3nt: TGTGCCAGTAGTCGAGACTTAGCAGCTTTCTTT
CDR3aa: CASSRDLAAFF

v_gene: TRBV27
d_gene: NA
len: 14
abundance: NA
j_gene: TRBJ2-2
CDR3nt: TGTGCCAGCAGTTTACCCGGAAGGACCGGGGAGCTGTTTTTT
CDR3aa: CASSLPGRTGELFF

v_gene: TRBV29-1
d_gene: NA
len: 12
abundance: many
j_gene: TRBJ1-2
CDR3nt: TGCAGCGTCGACACAGGCTTAGATGGCTACACCTTC
CDR3aa: CSVDTGLDGYTF

v_gene: TRBV11-2
d_gene: TRBD1
len: 18
abundance: few
j_gene: TRBJ1-1
CDR3nt: TGTGCCAGCAGCTTAGATAGAGGTGAGGGGGCCATGAACACTGAAGCTTTCTTT
CDR3aa: CASSLDRGEGAMNTEAFF

v_gene: TRBV4-1
d_gene: TRBD2
len: 15
abundance: NA
j_gene: TRBJ2-7
CDR3nt: TGCGCCAGCAGCCAATTAGCGGGGGGGCTATCCGAGCAGTACTTC
CDR3aa: CASSQLAGGLSEQYF

v_gene: TRBV6-6
d_gene: NA
len: 13
abundance: few
j_gene: TRBJ1-1
CDR3nt: TGTGCCAGCAGACCGAGGATGAACACTGAAGCTTTCTTT
CDR3aa: CASRPRMNTEAFF

v_gene: TRBV7-6
d_gene: NA
len: 16
abundance: NA
j_gene: TRBJ2-3
CDR3nt: TGTGCCAGCAGCTTAAATGGGGAAACTAGCACAGATACGCAGTATTTT
CDR3aa: CASSLNGETSTDTQYF

v_gene: TRBV7-6
d_gene: TRBD1
len: 15
abundance: few
j_gene: TRBJ1-5
CDR3nt: TGTGCCAGCAGCGAAGAGACAGGGTTAGGTCAGCCCCAGCATTTT
CDR3aa: CASSEETGLGQPQHF

v_gene: TRBV6-1
d_gene: TRBD1
len: 15
abundance: NA
j_gene: TRBJ2-5
CDR3nt: TGTGCCAGCGAAACTTGGGGACAGGGGCAAGAGACCCAGTACTTC
CDR3aa: CASETWGQGQETQYF

v_gene: TRBV7-9
d_gene: NA
len: 12
abundance: few
j_gene: TRBJ2-1
CDR3nt: TGTGCCAGCAGCTTCGAGCGGACTCCTAAGTTCTTC
CDR3aa: CASSFERTPKFF

v_gene: TRBV12-3/TRBV12-4
d_gene: NA
len: 13
abundance: NA
j_gene: TRBJ1-1
CDR3nt: TGTGCCAGCAGTTTAATGCTGGGCACTGAAGCTTTCTTT
CDR3aa: CASSLMLGTEAFF

v_gene: TRBV19
d_gene: NA
len: 14
abundance: few
j_gene: TRBJ1-1
CDR3nt: TGTGCCAGTAGTACATTTAAGAGAGACACTGAAGCTTTCTTT
CDR3aa: CASSTFKRDTEAFF

v_gene: TRBV14
d_gene: NA
len: 14
abundance: NA
j_gene: TRBJ1-1
CDR3nt: TGTGCCAGCAGCCAAGATGGTCTGAACACTGAAGCTTTCTTT
CDR3aa: CASSQDGLNTEAFF

v_gene: TRBV7-2
d_gene: NA
len: 13
abundance: few
j_gene: TRBJ2-1
CDR3nt: TGTGCCAGCAGCAGGAAGGGGGACAATGAGCAGTTCTTC
CDR3aa: CASSRKGDNEQFF